The present entry profiles one T cell receptor beta chain with its context. Its antigen remains undetermined. No clone much larger than this one lies a single base away; base qualities are absent. The data were obtained in a study of T cell repertoires in chronic hepatitis B (dated by TCRdb to between 2018 and 2021). The germline V gene sets CDR1 to SNHLY and CDR2 to FYNNEI. Between the V and J ends, shortened by 4 bases and 5 bases respectively, the junction contains 11 bases. Inclusive of the bounding cysteine and phenylalanine, the CDR3 is 13 residues long. Only the CDR3 DNA stays, 39 bases, in frame from base 1. The library relied on the immunoSEQ multiplex PCR assay. TCRdb retrieved this table from immuneACCESS and kept in-frame rearrangements only. Not all clones are present; in checked studies, unresolved V genes account for under half, and no reason is known for the remainder. Present in this sample are some 600 clones, around four fifths of which were seen just once. In total, the top ten clones hold around 18% of the sample.

The chain uses TRBV2 and TRBJ1-2; D gene: possibly TRBD1, on 6 matching bases. Material: total CD8+ T cells from PBMCs. This sequence was found in a human donor with chronic hepatitis B virus infection. In nucleotides, the sequence is TGTGCCAGCAGTGGGACAGTTAGTTATGGCTACACCTTC. Translated, it gives CASSGTVSYGYTF.